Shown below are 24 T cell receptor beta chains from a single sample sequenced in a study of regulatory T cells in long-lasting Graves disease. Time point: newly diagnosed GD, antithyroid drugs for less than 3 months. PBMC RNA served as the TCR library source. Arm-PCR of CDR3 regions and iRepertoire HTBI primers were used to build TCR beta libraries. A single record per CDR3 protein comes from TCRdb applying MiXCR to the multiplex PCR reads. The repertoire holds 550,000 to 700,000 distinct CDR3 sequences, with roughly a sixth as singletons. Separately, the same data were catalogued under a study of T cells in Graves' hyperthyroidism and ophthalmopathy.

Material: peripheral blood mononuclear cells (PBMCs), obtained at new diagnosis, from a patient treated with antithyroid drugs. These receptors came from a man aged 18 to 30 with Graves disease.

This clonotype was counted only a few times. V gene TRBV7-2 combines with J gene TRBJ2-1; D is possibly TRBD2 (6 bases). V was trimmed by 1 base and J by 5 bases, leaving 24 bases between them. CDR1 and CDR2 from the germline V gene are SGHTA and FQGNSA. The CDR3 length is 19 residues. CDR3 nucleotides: TGTGCCAGCAGCTTAGTTGGTGGAGGGTTTGTGGGAGTCGACAATGAGCAGTTCTTC. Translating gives CASSLVGGGFVGVDNEQFF.

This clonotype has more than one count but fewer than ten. CDR3 region: CASSPGLAQETQYF. In nucleotides, the CDR3 is TGTGCCAGCAGCCCGGGACTAGCCCAAGAGACCCAGTACTTC. This chain uses TRBV7-2 with TRBJ2-5; TRBD2 matches at 9 bases. From germline, CDR1 is SGHTA and CDR2 FQGNSA. V trimming: 5 bases; J trimming: 1 base; junction bases outside the gene matches: 2. This CDR3 is built from 14 residues.

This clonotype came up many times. CDR3: CSARPGHGTSGNAGANVLTF. CDR3 sequence (DNA): TGCAGTGCTAGACCTGGACACGGGACTAGCGGGAATGCTGGGGCCAACGTCCTGACTTTC. This chain connects TRBV20-1 to TRBJ2-6; 13 bases match TRBD2. The CDR3 length is 20 residues. Germline V gene lookup returns CDR1 DFQATT and CDR2 SNEGSKA (reference sequence). The V segment lost 2 bases and the J segment 2 bases; nucleotides outside the gene matches: 12.

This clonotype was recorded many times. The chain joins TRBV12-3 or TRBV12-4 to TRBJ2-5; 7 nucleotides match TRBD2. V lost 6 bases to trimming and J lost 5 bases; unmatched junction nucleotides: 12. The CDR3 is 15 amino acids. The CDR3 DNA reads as TGTGCCAGCAGCCCTGGACTAGAAGGATGGGAGACCCAGTACTTC. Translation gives CASSPGLEGWETQYF.

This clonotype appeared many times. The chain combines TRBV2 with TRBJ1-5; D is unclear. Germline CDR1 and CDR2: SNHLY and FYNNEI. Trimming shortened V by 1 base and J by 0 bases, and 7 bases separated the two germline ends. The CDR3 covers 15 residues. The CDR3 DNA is TGTGCCAGCAGTGAAGTGGCGGATAGCAATCAGCCCCAGCATTTT. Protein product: CASSEVADSNQPQHF.

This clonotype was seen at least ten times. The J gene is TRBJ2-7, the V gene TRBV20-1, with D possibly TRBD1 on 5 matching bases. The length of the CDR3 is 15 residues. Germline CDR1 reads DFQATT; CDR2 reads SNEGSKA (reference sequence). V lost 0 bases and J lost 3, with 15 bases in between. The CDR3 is CSARDSRAFGYEQYF. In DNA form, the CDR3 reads TGCAGTGCTAGAGATTCCAGGGCATTTGGCTACGAGCAGTACTTC.

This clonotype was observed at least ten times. The CDR3 nucleotides are TGTGCCAGCAGCCAAGGTAGCGGGAGTGATGAGCAGTTCTTC. Protein: CASSQGSGSDEQFF. This chain joins TRBV3-1 and TRBJ2-1, with 9 bases lining up with TRBD2. V was clipped by 1 base and J by 8 bases; unmatched bases: 3. Germline V gene data show CDR1 as LGHDT and CDR2 as YNNKEL (reference sequence). The CDR3 is 14 amino acids.

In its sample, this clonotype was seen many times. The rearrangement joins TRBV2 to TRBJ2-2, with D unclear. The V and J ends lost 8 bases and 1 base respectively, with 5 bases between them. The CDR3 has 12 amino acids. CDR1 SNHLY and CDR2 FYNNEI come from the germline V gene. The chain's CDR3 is CASRGNTGELFF. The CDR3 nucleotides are TGTGCCAGCCGCGGGAACACCGGGGAGCTGTTTTTT.

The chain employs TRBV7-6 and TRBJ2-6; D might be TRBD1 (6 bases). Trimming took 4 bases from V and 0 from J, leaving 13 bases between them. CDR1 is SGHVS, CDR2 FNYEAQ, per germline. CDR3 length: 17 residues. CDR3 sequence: CASSYRTVLSGANVLTF. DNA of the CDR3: TGTGCCAGCAGCTATCGGACAGTACTCTCTGGGGCCAACGTCCTGACTTTC.

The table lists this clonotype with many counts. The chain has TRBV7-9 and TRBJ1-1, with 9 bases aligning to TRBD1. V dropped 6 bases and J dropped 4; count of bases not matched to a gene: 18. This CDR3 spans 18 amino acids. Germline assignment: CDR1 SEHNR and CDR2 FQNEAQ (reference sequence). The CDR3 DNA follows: TGTGCCAGCAGTCCGACAGACAGGGGGAAGCGTGTCGGCACTGAAGCTTTCTTT. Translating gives CASSPTDRGKRVGTEAFF.

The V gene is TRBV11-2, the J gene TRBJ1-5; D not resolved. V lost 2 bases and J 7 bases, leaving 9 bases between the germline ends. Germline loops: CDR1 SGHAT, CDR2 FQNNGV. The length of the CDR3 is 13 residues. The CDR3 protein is CASSLWGAQPQHF. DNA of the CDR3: TGTGCCAGCAGCTTATGGGGTGCGCAGCCCCAGCATTTT.

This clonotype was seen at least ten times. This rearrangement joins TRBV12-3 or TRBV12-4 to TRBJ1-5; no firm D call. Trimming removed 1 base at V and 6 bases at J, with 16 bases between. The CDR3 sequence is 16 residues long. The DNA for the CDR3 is TGTGCCAGCAGTTTAGTGGAGGGATATTATAGTCAGCCCCAGCATTTT. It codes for CASSLVEGYYSQPQHF.

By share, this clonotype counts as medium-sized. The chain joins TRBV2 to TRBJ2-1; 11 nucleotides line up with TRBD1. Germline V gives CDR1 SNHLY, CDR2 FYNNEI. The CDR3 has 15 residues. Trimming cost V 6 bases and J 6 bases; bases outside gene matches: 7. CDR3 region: CASRGDRGFSNEQFF. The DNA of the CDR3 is TGTGCCAGCAGAGGGGACAGGGGGTTCTCCAATGAGCAGTTCTTC.

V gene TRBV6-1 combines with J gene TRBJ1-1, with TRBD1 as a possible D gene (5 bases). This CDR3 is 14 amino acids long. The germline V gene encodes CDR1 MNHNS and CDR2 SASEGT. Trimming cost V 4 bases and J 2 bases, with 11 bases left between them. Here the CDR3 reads CASSAFGDNTEAFF. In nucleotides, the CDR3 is TGTGCCAGCAGTGCCTTCGGGGACAACACTGAAGCTTTCTTT.

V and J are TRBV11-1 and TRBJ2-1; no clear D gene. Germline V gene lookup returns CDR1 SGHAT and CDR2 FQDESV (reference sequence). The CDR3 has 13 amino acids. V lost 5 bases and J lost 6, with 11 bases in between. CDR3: CASSQRVINEQFF. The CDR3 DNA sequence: TGTGCCAGCAGCCAACGGGTTATCAATGAGCAGTTCTTC.

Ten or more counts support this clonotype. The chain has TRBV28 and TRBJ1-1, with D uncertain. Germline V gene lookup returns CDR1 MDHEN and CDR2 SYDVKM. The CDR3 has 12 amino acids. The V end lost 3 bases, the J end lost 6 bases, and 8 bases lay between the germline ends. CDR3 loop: CASSLLTSEAFF. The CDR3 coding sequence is TGTGCCAGCAGTTTGTTGACCTCTGAAGCTTTCTTT.

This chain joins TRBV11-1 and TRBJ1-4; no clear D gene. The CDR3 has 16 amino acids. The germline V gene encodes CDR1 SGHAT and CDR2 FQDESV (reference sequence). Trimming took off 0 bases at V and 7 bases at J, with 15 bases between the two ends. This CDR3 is CASSLASGSSSEKLFF. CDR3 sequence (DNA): TGTGCCAGCAGCTTAGCTTCAGGCTCTTCGAGTGAAAAACTGTTTTTT. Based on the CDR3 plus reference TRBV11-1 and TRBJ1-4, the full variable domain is EAEVAQSPRYKITEKSQAVAFWCDPISGHATLYWYRQILGQGPELLVQFQDESVVDDSQLPKDRFSAERLKGVDSTLKIQPAELGDSAMYLCASSLASGSSSEKLFFGSGTQLSVL.

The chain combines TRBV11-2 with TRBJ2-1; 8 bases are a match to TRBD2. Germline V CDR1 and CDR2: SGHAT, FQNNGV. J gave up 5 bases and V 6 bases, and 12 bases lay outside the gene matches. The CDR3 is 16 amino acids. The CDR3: CASRGGEGTRDNEQFF. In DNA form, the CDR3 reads TGTGCCAGCAGGGGAGGAGAAGGGACTAGAGACAATGAGCAGTTCTTC.

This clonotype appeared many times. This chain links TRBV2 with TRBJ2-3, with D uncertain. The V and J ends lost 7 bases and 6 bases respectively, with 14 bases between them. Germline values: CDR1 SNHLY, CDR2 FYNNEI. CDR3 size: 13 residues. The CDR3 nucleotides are TGTGCCAGCATCCAAGAGAGAGGTGATACGCAGTATTTT. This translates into CASIQERGDTQYF. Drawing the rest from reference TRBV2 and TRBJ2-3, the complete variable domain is EPEVTQTPSHQVTQMGQEVILRCVPISNHLYFYWYRQILGQKVEFLVSFYNNEISEKSEIFDDQFSVERPDGSNFTLKIRSTKLEDSAMYFCASIQERGDTQYFGPGTRLTVL.

In nucleotides, the CDR3 is TGCGCCAGCAGGGAGAAACAGGGGCTCTACGAGCAGTACTTC. It is translated as CASREKQGLYEQYF. The chain is built from TRBV4-1 and TRBJ2-7; 7 nucleotides line up with TRBD1. Germline lookup yields CDR1 MGHRA and CDR2 YSYEKL. With V trimmed by 6 bases and J by 3 bases, 8 bases remained unmatched. The CDR3 is made up of 14 amino acids.

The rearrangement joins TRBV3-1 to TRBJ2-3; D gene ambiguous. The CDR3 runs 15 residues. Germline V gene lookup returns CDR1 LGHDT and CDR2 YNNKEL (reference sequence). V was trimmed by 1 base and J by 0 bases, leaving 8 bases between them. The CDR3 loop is CASSQGAPSTDTQYF. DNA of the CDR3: TGTGCCAGCAGCCAAGGGGCCCCGAGCACAGATACGCAGTATTTT.

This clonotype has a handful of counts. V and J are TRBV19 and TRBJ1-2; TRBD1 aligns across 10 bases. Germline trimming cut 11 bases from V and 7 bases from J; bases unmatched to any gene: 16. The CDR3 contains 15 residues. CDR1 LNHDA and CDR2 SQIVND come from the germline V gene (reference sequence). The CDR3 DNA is TGTGCCTCCTACGCGGACAGGGGGAATCGGGCTGGCTACACCTTC. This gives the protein CASYADRGNRAGYTF.

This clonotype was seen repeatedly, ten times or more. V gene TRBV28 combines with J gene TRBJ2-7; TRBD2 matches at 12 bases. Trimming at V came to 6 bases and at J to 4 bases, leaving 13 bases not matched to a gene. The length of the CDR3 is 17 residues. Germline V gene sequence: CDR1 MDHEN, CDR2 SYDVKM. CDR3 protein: CASSSLPKTSGSYEQYF. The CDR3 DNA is TGTGCCAGCAGCTCATTGCCCAAGACTAGCGGGAGTTACGAGCAGTACTTC.

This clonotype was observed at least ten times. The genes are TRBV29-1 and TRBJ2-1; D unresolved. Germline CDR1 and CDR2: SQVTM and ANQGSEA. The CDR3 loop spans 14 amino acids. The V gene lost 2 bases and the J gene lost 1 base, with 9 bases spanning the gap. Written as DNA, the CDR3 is TGCAGCGTTGAACCGGCACTTTCCTACAATGAGCAGTTCTTC. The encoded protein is CSVEPALSYNEQFF.